This T cell receptor beta chain was sequenced during a study of T cell responses to AZD1222 COVID-19 vaccine. Study findings and constraints: In the spike-specific TCR repertoire, nearly half reportedly target unmutated variant regions. Researchers report vaccine-associated CD4 TCRs spanning spike, with dominance at 160-218 and 743-854. Repertoires were obtained only post-peak T cell response. Donors in the cohort were predominantly white British and more often female, and clonal diversity was possibly underestimated.

TCRdb keeps only in-frame clones here, not all; method: immunoSEQ multiplex PCR. Among about 140,000 clones listed, roughly 89% were seen once. On this clone itself: Its cognate antigen is unknown.

This CDR3 comprises 13 residues. The clonotype comes from an adult who received the MenACWY meningococcal vaccine as a control. The chain carries TRBV21-1 and TRBJ2-7. TRBV21-1 counts as a pseudogene. Material: peripheral blood, obtained 28 days after the second dose of the MenACWY control vaccine. The CDR3 DNA reads as TGTGCCAGCAGCCAAAAACGGACCTACGAGCAGTACTTC. The encoded protein is CASSQKRTYEQYF.